Below, 12 T cell receptor beta chains from the same sample are listed, as sequenced in a study of long-term antiretroviral therapy in people with HIV. The immunoSEQ assay was v3.0, run at survey level. Repertoires were generated with immunoSEQ multiplex PCR, while TCRdb's copy carries only in-frame clones and drops some. In the table there are 30,000 to 35,000 clones, over 75% of which are singletons. The sequences come from unsorted PBMCs, collected 0.8 years before starting antiretroviral therapy. The receptors were sampled from a man between 18 and 35 years old with HIV.

The V and J genes are TRBV15 and TRBJ2-5; weak D call: TRBD2 (5 bases). V was pared by 1 base and J by 9 bases, with 15 bases between. Germline V gives CDR1 LNHNV, CDR2 YYDKDF (reference sequence). The length of the CDR3 is 14 residues. CDR3 protein: CATSRVDRGTAQYF. CDR3 sequence (DNA): TGTGCCACCAGCAGAGTGGATCGGGGTACGGCCCAGTACTTC.

The V gene is TRBV14, the J gene TRBJ1-3, with D unresolved. The germline V gene encodes CDR1 SGHDN and CDR2 FVKESK. CDR3 length equals 15 residues. V was shortened by 0 bases and J by 0 bases, with 6 bases between the two germline ends. For the CDR3, the DNA is TGTGCCAGCAGCCAAGAATCCACCTCTGGAAACACCATATATTTT. Translating gives CASSQESTSGNTIYF.

J is TRBJ2-5 and V is TRBV18; possibly TRBD1 for D (6 bases). This CDR3 has 16 amino acids. CDR1 and CDR2 (germline): KGHSH, LQKENI. Trimming left V 3 bases short and J 4 bases short, with 18 bases between. CDR3 residues: CASSPLRGDLVETQYF. The CDR3 nucleotides read TGTGCCAGCTCACCCCTCAGGGGCGATTTGGTAGAGACCCAGTACTTC.

The V call is TRBV5-4, the J call TRBJ2-3, with 9 bases identical to TRBD2. CDR1 is SGHNT, CDR2 YYREEE, per germline (reference sequence). This CDR3 comprises 16 residues. J gave up 3 bases and V 1 base, and 6 bases lay outside the gene matches. CDR3 sequence: CASSLLAGLTTDTQYF. In nucleotides, the CDR3 is TGTGCCAGCAGCTTGCTAGCGGGGCTCACAACAGATACGCAGTATTTT.

The chain employs TRBV7-2 and TRBJ1-2; the match to TRBD1 covers 10 bases. The CDR3 has 17 amino acids. Trimming took 0 bases from V and 2 from J; bases not matched to a gene: 6. Germline V gene data show CDR1 as SGHTA and CDR2 as FQGNSA. The CDR3 region has the DNA TGTGCCAGCAGCTTAGCTAGACAGGGGGCGCTAAACTATGGCTACACCTTC. Its protein is CASSLARQGALNYGYTF. Together with reference TRBV7-2 and TRBJ1-2, the CDR3 gives the full variable domain: GAGVSQSPSNKVTEKGKDVELRCDPISGHTALYWYRQSLGQGLEFLIYFQGNSAPDKSGLPSDRFSAERTGGSVSTLTIQRTQQEDSAVYLCASSLARQGALNYGYTFGSGTRLTVV.

The chain combines TRBV30 with TRBJ1-5, with D perhaps TRBD1 (5 bases). With 5 bases removed from V and 5 bases from J, the gap between germline ends came to 16 bases. Germline lookup yields CDR1 GTSNPN and CDR2 SVGIG (reference sequence). This CDR3 comprises 14 residues. The chain's CDR3 is CAWCEGTSHQPQHF. The CDR3 nucleotides are TGTGCCTGGTGTGAAGGGACGAGCCATCAGCCCCAGCATTTT.

This sequence joins TRBV27 and TRBJ2-1, with D possibly being TRBD2 (6 bases). This CDR3 comprises 13 residues. Trimming cost V 2 bases and J 13 bases, with 15 bases left between them. CDR1 and CDR2 from the germline V gene are MNHEY and SMNVEV (reference sequence). CDR3 region: CASSLLLAPRQFF. The CDR3 DNA reads TGTGCCAGCAGTTTACTCCTAGCGCCCCGTCAGTTCTTC.

The rearrangement uses TRBV19 and TRBJ1-3, with D unclear. There are 16 residues in the CDR3. The V gene's germline CDR1 is LNHDA and CDR2 SQIVND (reference sequence). Between the trimmed V and J ends, which lost 6 bases and 4 bases, there was a span of 19 bases. The CDR3 protein is CASSPGLLAGGNTIYF. CDR3 nucleotide sequence: TGTGCCAGTAGCCCTGGACTCCTAGCCGGAGGAAACACCATATATTTT.

The rearrangement links TRBV7-9 to TRBJ1-5; possible D gene TRBD1, 5 bases. V lost 7 bases and J 5 bases, leaving 12 bases between the germline ends. In germline, CDR1 is SEHNR, CDR2 FQNEAQ (reference sequence). The CDR3 is made up of 13 amino acids. The DNA of the CDR3 is TGTGCCAGCACCATGGACACCTATCAGCCCCAGCATTTT. Protein sequence: CASTMDTYQPQHF.

The chain carries TRBV10-3 and TRBJ2-1; possible D gene TRBD2, 5 bases. CDR1 and CDR2 from the germline V gene are ENHRY and SYGVKD. The V end lost 5 bases, the J end lost 10 bases, and 9 bases lay between the germline ends. The CDR3 runs to 11 residues. The DNA of the CDR3 is TGTGCCATCAGTCCAGCGGTGGAGCAGTTCTTC. Its protein product is CAISPAVEQFF.

This clone has just one count. The chain is built from TRBV11-2 and TRBJ1-1, with 9 bases that match TRBD1. The V segment lost 4 bases and the J segment 5 bases; nucleotides outside the gene matches: 11. This CDR3 has 16 amino acids. Per the germline V gene, CDR1 is SGHAT and CDR2 is FQNNGV. The CDR3: CASSWGDRVLGTEAFF. CDR3 bases: TGTGCCAGCAGCTGGGGGGACAGGGTGCTAGGGACTGAAGCTTTCTTT.

The chain recombines TRBV18 with TRBJ1-1, with D tentatively TRBD1 (6 bases). Germline values: CDR1 KGHSH, CDR2 LQKENI. This CDR3 contains 15 residues. V was pared by 2 bases and J by 5 bases, with 15 bases between. CDR3: CASSPAGARRTEAFF. The CDR3 nucleotides are TGTGCCAGCTCACCAGCGGGGGCGCGAAGGACTGAAGCTTTCTTT.